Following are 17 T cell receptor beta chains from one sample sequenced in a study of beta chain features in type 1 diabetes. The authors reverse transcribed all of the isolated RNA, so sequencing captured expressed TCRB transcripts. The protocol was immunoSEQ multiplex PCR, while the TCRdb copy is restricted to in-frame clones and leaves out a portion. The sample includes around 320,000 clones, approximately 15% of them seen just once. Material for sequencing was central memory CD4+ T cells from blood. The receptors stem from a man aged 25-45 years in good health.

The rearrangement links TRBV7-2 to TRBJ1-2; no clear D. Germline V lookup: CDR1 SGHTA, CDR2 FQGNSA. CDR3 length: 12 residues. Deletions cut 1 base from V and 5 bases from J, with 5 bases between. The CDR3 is CASSLGVYGYTF. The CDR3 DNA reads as TGTGCCAGCAGCTTAGGGGTTTATGGCTACACCTTC.

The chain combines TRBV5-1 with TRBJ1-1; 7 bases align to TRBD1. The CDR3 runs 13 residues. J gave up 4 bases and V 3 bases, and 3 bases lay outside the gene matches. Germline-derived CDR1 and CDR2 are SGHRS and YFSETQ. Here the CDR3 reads CASSYSGGTEAFF. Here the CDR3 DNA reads TGCGCCAGCAGCTATTCAGGGGGCACTGAAGCTTTCTTT.

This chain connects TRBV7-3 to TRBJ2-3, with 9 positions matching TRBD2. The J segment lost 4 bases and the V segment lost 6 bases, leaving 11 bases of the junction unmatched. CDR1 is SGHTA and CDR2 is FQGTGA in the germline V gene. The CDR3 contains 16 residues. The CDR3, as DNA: TGTGCCAGCAGGGCCGCGGGACTAGCTGGATCAGATACGCAGTATTTT. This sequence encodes CASRAAGLAGSDTQYF.

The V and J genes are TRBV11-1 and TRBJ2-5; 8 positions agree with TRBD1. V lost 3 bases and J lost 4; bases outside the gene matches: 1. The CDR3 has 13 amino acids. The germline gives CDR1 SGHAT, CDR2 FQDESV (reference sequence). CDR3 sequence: CASSLTGVETQYF. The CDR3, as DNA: TGTGCCAGCAGCTTGACAGGGGTAGAGACCCAGTACTTC.

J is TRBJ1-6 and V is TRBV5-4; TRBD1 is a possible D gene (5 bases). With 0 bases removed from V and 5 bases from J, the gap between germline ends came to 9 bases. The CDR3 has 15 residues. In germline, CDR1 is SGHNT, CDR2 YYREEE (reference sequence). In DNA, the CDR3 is TGTGCCAGCAGCTTGGAATCAGGGAATAATTCACCCCTCCACTTT. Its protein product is CASSLESGNNSPLHF.

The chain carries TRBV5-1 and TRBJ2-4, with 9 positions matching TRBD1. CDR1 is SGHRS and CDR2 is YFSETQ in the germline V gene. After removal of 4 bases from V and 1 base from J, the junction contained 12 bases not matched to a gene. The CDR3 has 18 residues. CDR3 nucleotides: TGCGCCAGCAGCCCCACCGGGACAGGGCCGAGGGCCAAAAACATTCAGTACTTC. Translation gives CASSPTGTGPRAKNIQYF.

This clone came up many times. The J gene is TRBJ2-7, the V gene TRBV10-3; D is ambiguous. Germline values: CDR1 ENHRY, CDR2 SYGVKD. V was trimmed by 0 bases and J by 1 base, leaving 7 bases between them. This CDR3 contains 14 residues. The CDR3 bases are TGTGCCATCAGTGAGTCTGGCCGATCCTACGAGCAGTACTTC. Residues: CAISESGRSYEQYF.

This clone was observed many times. As DNA, the CDR3 is TGTGCCAGTAGTATAGATCGACGGCCTGCCTCTGAAGCTTTCTTT. This encodes CASSIDRRPASEAFF. The V call is TRBV19, the J call TRBJ1-1; D uncertain. This CDR3 contains 15 residues. Germline values: CDR1 LNHDA, CDR2 SQIVND (reference sequence). Trimming removed 0 bases at V and 6 bases at J, with 14 bases between.

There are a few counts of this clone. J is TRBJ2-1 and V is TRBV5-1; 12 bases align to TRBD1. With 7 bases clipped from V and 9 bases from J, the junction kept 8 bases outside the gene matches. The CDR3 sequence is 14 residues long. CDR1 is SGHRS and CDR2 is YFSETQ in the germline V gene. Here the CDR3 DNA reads TGCGCCAGCGTCCCCGGGACAGGGGGCCTTGAGCAGTTCTTC. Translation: CASVPGTGGLEQFF.

The CDR3 DNA reads as TGTGCCAGCAGCTTAGGGACAGGGGGCACCTACGAGCAGTACTTC. Its translation: CASSLGTGGTYEQYF. The V and J genes are TRBV13 and TRBJ2-7; 10 bases are shared with TRBD1. The germline V gene encodes CDR1 PRHDT and CDR2 FYEKMQ (reference sequence). CDR3 length: 15 residues. The J segment lost 2 bases and the V segment lost 0 bases, leaving 1 base of the junction unmatched.

The CDR3 here is CASSAFEPQHF. The CDR3 coding sequence is TGTGCCAGCAGTGCTTTTGAGCCCCAGCATTTT. The J gene is TRBJ1-5, the V gene TRBV2; D unclear. Germline CDR1 is SNHLY and CDR2 is FYNNEI. Trimming removed 4 bases at V and 8 bases at J, with 6 bases between. The CDR3 loop spans 11 amino acids.

The CDR3 sequence is CASSTAVGMETQYF. As DNA, the CDR3 is TGTGCCAGTAGTACAGCCGTGGGGATGGAGACCCAGTACTTC. V usage is TRBV19 and J usage is TRBJ2-5, with D uncertain. In germline, CDR1 is LNHDA, CDR2 SQIVND (reference sequence). V lost 4 bases, J lost 5 bases, and 14 bases lay in between. CDR3 size: 14 residues.

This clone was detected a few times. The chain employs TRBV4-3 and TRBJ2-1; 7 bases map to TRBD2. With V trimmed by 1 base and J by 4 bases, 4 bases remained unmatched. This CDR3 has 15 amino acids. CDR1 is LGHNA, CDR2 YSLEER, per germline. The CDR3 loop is CASSQGEGGYNEQFF. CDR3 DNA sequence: TGCGCCAGCAGCCAAGGGGAGGGAGGGTACAATGAGCAGTTCTTC.

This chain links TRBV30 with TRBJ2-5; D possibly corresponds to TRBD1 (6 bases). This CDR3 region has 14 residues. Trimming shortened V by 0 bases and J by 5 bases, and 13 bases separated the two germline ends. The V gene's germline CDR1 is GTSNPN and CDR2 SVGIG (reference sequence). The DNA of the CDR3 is TGTGCCTGGAGTGTAGGGGGTTCCCGGGAGACCCAGTACTTC. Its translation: CAWSVGGSRETQYF. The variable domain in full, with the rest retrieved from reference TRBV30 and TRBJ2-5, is SQTIHQWPATLVQPVGSPLSLECTVEGTSNPNLYWYRQAAGRGLQLLFYSVGIGQISSEVPQNLSASRPQDRQFILSSKKLLLSDSGFYLCAWSVGGSRETQYFGPGTRLLVL.

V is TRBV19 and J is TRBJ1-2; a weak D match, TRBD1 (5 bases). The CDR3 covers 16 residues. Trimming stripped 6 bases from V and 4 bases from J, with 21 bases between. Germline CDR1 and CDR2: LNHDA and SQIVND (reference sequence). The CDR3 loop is CASRFAGRGGGYGYTF. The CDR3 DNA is TGTGCCAGTAGGTTTGCCGGACGGGGGGGTGGCTATGGCTACACCTTC. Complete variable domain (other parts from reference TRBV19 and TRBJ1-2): DGGITQSPKYLFRKEGQNVTLSCEQNLNHDAMYWYRQDPGQGLRLIYYSQIVNDFQKGDIAEGYSVSREKKESFPLTVTSAQKNPTAFYLCASRFAGRGGGYGYTFGSGTRLTVV.

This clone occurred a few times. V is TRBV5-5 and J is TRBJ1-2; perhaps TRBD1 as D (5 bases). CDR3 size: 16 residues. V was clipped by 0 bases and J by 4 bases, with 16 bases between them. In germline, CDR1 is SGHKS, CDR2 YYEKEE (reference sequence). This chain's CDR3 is CASSLEPGTVAYGYTF. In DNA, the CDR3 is TGTGCCAGCAGCTTGGAACCCGGGACGGTAGCCTATGGCTACACCTTC.

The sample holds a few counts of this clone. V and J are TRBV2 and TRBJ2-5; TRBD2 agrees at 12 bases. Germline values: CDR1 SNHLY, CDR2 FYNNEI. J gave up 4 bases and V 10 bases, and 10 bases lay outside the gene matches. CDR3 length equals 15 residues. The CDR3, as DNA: TGTGCCATCGCTAGCGGGGGGGTTATGTTAGAGACCCAGTACTTC. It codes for CAIASGGVMLETQYF.